Below are 21 T cell receptor beta chains sequenced from a single sample in a study of blood T cell repertoires in COVID-19. Assay used: immunoSEQ multiplex PCR; TCRdb lists only in-frame clones, some missing. The sample includes 43,000 or so clones, roughly 89% of them seen just once. The material sequenced was peripheral blood. Source of these receptors: a man aged 55 to 69 with active COVID-19.

The chain is built from TRBV19 and TRBJ1-5, with a tentative D call TRBD1 (6 bases). The ends were cut back, 5 bases at V and 4 bases at J, with 12 bases in the middle. The germline gives CDR1 LNHDA, CDR2 SQIVND (reference sequence). The CDR3 extends over 14 amino acids. As DNA, the CDR3 is TGTGCCAGTAGTCTTGGACAGATAAATCAGCCCCAGCATTTT. This gives the protein CASSLGQINQPQHF.

The DNA of the CDR3 is TGTGCCAGTAGCACGAGGAGGGCTAGCGGGGGGACCGGGGAGCTGTTTTTT. Protein product: CASSTRRASGGTGELFF. V usage is TRBV19 and J usage is TRBJ2-2; 11 bases match TRBD2. CDR1 is LNHDA, CDR2 SQIVND, per germline (reference sequence). V shed 6 bases and J 5 bases; nucleotides not matched to a gene: 11. There are 17 residues in the CDR3.

V is TRBV20-1 and J is TRBJ1-1, with 9 bases aligning to TRBD1. Germline V gene lookup returns CDR1 DFQATT and CDR2 SNEGSKA (reference sequence). The CDR3 has 11 residues. The CDR3 bases are TGCAGGGGACAGGGTGGCACTGAAGCTTTCTTT. This encodes CRGQGGTEAFF.

This chain connects TRBV30 to TRBJ2-1, with no clear D. Deletions cut 8 bases from V and 3 bases from J, with 5 bases between. The germline CDR1 and CDR2 sequences are GTSNPN and SVGIG (reference sequence). This CDR3 has 10 residues. The CDR3 DNA reads as TGTGCCGGCAGCTACAATGAGCAGTTCTTC. This translates into CAGSYNEQFF.

The chain uses TRBV2 and TRBJ2-3, with 11 positions matching TRBD1. The trim removed 10 bases at V and 5 bases at J, leaving 8 bases unmatched. CDR3 length: 14 amino acids. The germline CDR1 and CDR2 sequences are SNHLY and FYNNEI. The CDR3 DNA sequence: TGTGCCACCTGGATGGGACAGGGGGGAGATACGCAGTATTTT. Its protein is CATWMGQGGDTQYF.

The chain couples TRBV19 to TRBJ1-5, with TRBD1 matching over 7 bases. V gave up 5 bases and J gave up 0 bases; unmatched junction bases: 4. CDR1 and CDR2 (germline): LNHDA, SQIVND (reference sequence). The CDR3 spans 15 residues. CDR3: CASSGGTDSNQPQHF. DNA for the CDR3: TGTGCCAGTAGTGGCGGGACAGATAGCAATCAGCCCCAGCATTTT.

The chain recombines TRBV29-1 with TRBJ2-1; D is possibly TRBD2 (6 bases). The CDR3 length is 13 residues. The ends were cut back, 7 bases at V and 2 bases at J, with 12 bases in the middle. Germline V gene lookup returns CDR1 SQVTM and CDR2 ANQGSEA. CDR3 protein: CSGEGLTYNEQFF. The CDR3 DNA follows: TGCAGCGGCGAGGGACTTACCTACAATGAGCAGTTCTTC.

This chain joins TRBV5-1 and TRBJ2-5, with 8 bases identical to TRBD2. This CDR3 is built from 16 residues. V was clipped by 4 bases and J by 0 bases; unmatched bases: 8. Per germline, CDR1 SGHRS and CDR2 YFSETQ. The CDR3 DNA is TGCGCCAGCAGCCCTCTCGAGCGGGGGTACCAAGAGACCCAGTACTTC. Its protein is CASSPLERGYQETQYF.

The rearrangement links TRBV9 to TRBJ2-3, with 10 bases that match TRBD2. In germline, CDR1 is SGDLS, CDR2 YYNGEE. The CDR3 loop spans 16 amino acids. V dropped 1 base and J dropped 1; count of bases not matched to a gene: 3. The CDR3 nucleotides are TGTGCCAGCAGCGTACAAGGACTAGCGGGCACAGATACGCAGTATTTT. It translates to CASSVQGLAGTDTQYF.

This chain links TRBV27 with TRBJ2-2, with a tentative D call TRBD1 (6 bases). This CDR3 region has 15 residues. V dropped 4 bases and J dropped 0 bases, with 9 bases sitting between them. CDR1 is MNHEY and CDR2 is SMNVEV in the germline V gene (reference sequence). The CDR3 is CASSSGAANTGELFF. Here the CDR3 DNA reads TGTGCCAGCAGTTCAGGGGCTGCGAACACCGGGGAGCTGTTTTTT.

This chain uses TRBV9 with TRBJ2-2; D is possibly TRBD2 (7 bases). Trimming took off 2 bases at V and 4 bases at J, with 18 bases between the two ends. The CDR3 contains 17 residues. The germline gives CDR1 SGDLS, CDR2 YYNGEE. The CDR3 DNA reads as TGTGCCAGCAGCGTGGGGGGGACACCCTCGGGCACCGGGGAGCTGTTTTTT. It encodes CASSVGGTPSGTGELFF.

V usage is TRBV10-1 and J usage is TRBJ1-5; 7 bases map to TRBD1. The germline CDR1 and CDR2 sequences are WNHNN and SYGVQD (reference sequence). V shed 2 bases, J shed 1 base, and the junction held 2 bases outside the gene matches. The length of the CDR3 is 15 residues. DNA of the CDR3: TGCGCCAGCAGTGAGGGACAGGAGAGCAATCAGCCCCAGCATTTT. Translation gives CASSEGQESNQPQHF.

The chain links TRBV4-3 to TRBJ2-7; TRBD1 is a possible D gene (6 bases). Looked up from germline, CDR1 is LGHNA and CDR2 is YSLEER. The CDR3 consists of 16 residues. Trimming took 3 bases from V and 2 from J, leaving 17 bases between them. The CDR3 sequence is CASSQSFGTPTYEQYF. CDR3 coding DNA: TGCGCCAGCAGCCAGAGCTTTGGGACACCTACCTACGAGCAGTACTTC.

The J gene is TRBJ1-1, the V gene TRBV5-4; maybe TRBD1 (6 bases). The CDR3 consists of 17 residues. In germline, CDR1 is SGHNT, CDR2 YYREEE (reference sequence). V was shortened by 4 bases and J by 3 bases, with 22 bases between the two germline ends. CDR3: CASSPGGATGLHTEAFF. In DNA form, the CDR3 reads TGTGCCAGCAGCCCGGGGGGGGCCACAGGGCTACACACTGAAGCTTTCTTT.

This sequence joins TRBV5-4 and TRBJ2-1; 11 bases line up with TRBD2. CDR1 is SGHNT and CDR2 is YYREEE in the germline V gene (reference sequence). V trimming: 3 bases; J trimming: 5 bases; junction bases outside the gene matches: 7. The CDR3 consists of 16 residues. CDR3 protein: CASSSSGLAVHNEQFF. DNA of the CDR3: TGTGCCAGCAGCTCCTCGGGACTAGCGGTTCACAATGAGCAGTTCTTC. Full variable domain (outside the CDR3, taken from reference TRBV5-4 and TRBJ2-1): ETGVTQSPTHLIKTRGQQVTLRCSSQSGHNTVSWYQQALGQGPQFIFQYYREEENGRGNFPPRFSGLQFPNYSSELNVNALELDDSALYLCASSSSGLAVHNEQFFGPGTRLTVL.

The chain has TRBV18 and TRBJ1-1; weak D call: TRBD1 (5 bases). This CDR3 has 16 residues. Germline V gene data show CDR1 as KGHSH and CDR2 as LQKENI. V was trimmed by 1 base and J by 4 bases, leaving 16 bases between them. CDR3 loop: CASSPLDGLGGTEAFF. The DNA of the CDR3 is TGTGCCAGCTCACCACTTGACGGTCTGGGGGGCACTGAAGCTTTCTTT.

The V and J genes are TRBV4-1 and TRBJ2-3; maybe TRBD1 (6 bases). Germline lookup yields CDR1 MGHRA and CDR2 YSYEKL. The CDR3 runs to 15 residues. V lost 3 bases to trimming and J lost 1 base, with 11 bases between them. CDR3 coding DNA: TGCGCCAGCAGCCAGCTATCAGGGGGCACAGATACGCAGTATTTT. Protein product: CASSQLSGGTDTQYF.

CDR3 loop: CASSRSGTSGYNEQFF. In nucleotides, the CDR3 is TGCGCCAGCAGCCGCTCCGGGACTAGCGGGTACAATGAGCAGTTCTTC. The V call is TRBV4-3, the J call TRBJ2-1; 12 nucleotides match TRBD2. Germline assignment: CDR1 LGHNA and CDR2 YSLEER. This CDR3 is built from 16 residues. The V gene end was trimmed by 4 bases and the J gene end by 4 bases; junction bases not matched to a gene: 5.

CDR3 in amino acids: CASSPRESGELFF. In nucleotides, the CDR3 is TGTGCCAGCAGTCCCCGGGAGTCCGGGGAGCTGTTTTTT. The chain uses TRBV2 and TRBJ2-2, with TRBD2 as a possible D gene (6 bases). The CDR3 is made up of 13 amino acids. V dropped 5 bases and J dropped 6 bases, with 10 bases sitting between them. CDR1 and CDR2 from the germline V gene are SNHLY and FYNNEI.

This clone turned up a few times. The germline gene is not matched at one end of the junction; a read error may be the cause. The chain uses TRBV10-3 and TRBJ1-3; no firm D call. CDR1 and CDR2 (germline): ENHRY, SYGVKD. The CDR3 sequence is 14 residues long. CDR3 sequence (DNA): TGTGCCGCCCACGTTGAGGCCGCTGGGAACACCATATATTTT. Translating gives CAAHVEAAGNTIYF.

This chain uses TRBV10-1 with TRBJ2-3; 7 positions agree with TRBD1. Germline CDR1 is WNHNN and CDR2 is SYGVQD (reference sequence). The CDR3 length is 16 residues. The V gene end was trimmed by 6 bases and the J gene end by 1 base; junction bases not matched to a gene: 10. In nucleotides, the CDR3 is TGCGCCAGCAGCCCCCTTACCGGGACAGGCACAGATACGCAGTATTTT. Encoded protein: CASSPLTGTGTDTQYF.